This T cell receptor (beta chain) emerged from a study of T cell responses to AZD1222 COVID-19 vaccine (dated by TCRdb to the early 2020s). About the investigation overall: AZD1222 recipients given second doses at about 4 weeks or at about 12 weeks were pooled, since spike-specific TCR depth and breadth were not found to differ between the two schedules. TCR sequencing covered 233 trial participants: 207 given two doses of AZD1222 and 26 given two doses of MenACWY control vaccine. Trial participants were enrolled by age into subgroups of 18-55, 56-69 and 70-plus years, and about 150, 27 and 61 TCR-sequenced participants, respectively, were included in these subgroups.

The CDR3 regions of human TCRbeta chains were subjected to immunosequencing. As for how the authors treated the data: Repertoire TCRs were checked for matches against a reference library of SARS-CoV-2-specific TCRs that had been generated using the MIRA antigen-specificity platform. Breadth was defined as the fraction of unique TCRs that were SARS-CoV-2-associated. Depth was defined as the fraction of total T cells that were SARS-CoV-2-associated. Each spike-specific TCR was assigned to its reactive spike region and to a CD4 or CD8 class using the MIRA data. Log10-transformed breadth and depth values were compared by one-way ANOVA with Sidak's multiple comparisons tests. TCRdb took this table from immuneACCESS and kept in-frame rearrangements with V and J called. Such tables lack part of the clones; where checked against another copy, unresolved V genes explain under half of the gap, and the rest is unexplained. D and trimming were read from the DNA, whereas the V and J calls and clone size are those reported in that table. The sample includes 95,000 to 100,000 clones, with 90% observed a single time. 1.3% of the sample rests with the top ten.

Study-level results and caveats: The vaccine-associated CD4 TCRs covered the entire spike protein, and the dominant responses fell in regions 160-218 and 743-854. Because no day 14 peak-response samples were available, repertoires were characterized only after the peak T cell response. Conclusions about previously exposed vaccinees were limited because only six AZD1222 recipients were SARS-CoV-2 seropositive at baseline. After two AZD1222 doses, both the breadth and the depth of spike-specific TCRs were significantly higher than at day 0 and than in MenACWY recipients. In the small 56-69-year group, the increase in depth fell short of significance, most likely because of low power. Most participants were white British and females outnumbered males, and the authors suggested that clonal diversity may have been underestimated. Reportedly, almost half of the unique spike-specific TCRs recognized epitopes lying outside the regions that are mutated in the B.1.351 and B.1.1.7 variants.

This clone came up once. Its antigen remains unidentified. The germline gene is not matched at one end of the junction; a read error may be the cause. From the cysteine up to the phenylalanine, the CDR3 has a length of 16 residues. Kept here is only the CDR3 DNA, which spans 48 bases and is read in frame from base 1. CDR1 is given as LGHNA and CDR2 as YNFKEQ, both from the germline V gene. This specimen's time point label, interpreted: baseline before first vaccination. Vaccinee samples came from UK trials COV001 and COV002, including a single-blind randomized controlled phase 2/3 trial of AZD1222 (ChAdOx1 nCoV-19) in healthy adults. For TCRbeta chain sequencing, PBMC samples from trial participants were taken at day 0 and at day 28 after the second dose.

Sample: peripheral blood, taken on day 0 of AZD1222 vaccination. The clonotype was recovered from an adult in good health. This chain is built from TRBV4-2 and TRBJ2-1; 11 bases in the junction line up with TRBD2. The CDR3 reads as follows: CASRQGGLAADNEQFF. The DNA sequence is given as TGTGCCAGCAGGCAAGGGGGACTAGCGGCTGACAATGAGCAGTTCTTC.